The 21 T cell receptor beta chains below were found in one sample sequenced in a study of cytomegalovirus exposure and HLA in healthy donors. The study ran its PCR with 60 Vbeta and 13 Jbeta primers. Clones were read by immunoSEQ multiplex PCR, and TCRdb kept only the in-frame ones, dropping some. The sample lists 72,000 or so clones; just under 75% were seen once. Specimen: PBMCs. The receptor source for this set is a human donor in good health.

The chain joins TRBV5-1 to TRBJ2-5; TRBD2 might be the D (5 bases). V was trimmed by 4 bases and J by 1 base, leaving 11 bases between them. CDR3 length: 14 residues. The germline V gene encodes CDR1 SGHRS and CDR2 YFSETQ. Written as DNA, the CDR3 is TGCGCCAGCAGCCCGGACTCGCCCCAAGAGACCCAGTACTTC. This encodes CASSPDSPQETQYF. Based on the CDR3 plus reference TRBV5-1 and TRBJ2-5, the full variable domain is KAGVTQTPRYLIKTRGQQVTLSCSPISGHRSVSWYQQTPGQGLQFLFEYFSETQRNKGNFPGRFSGRQFSNSRSEMNVSTLELGDSALYLCASSPDSPQETQYFGPGTRLLVL.

This sequence joins TRBV29-1 and TRBJ2-7; 10 positions agree with TRBD2. The CDR3 contains 16 residues. The germline CDR1 and CDR2 sequences are SQVTM and ANQGSEA. The trim removed 6 bases at V and 3 bases at J, leaving 14 bases unmatched. CDR3 in DNA: TGCAGCGTCAAGGGGAGCGGGAGGGGATTAGACTACGAGCAGTACTTC. The encoded protein is CSVKGSGRGLDYEQYF.

V is TRBV9 and J is TRBJ1-1; D remains unclear. The V gene lost 0 bases and the J gene lost 2 bases, with 8 bases spanning the gap. CDR3 size: 14 residues. Germline CDR1 is SGDLS and CDR2 is YYNGEE. CDR3 nucleotide sequence: TGTGCCAGCAGCGTAGACAGTCATAACACTGAAGCTTTCTTT. It codes for CASSVDSHNTEAFF.

The J gene is TRBJ1-4, the V gene TRBV28; tentative D call: TRBD1 (5 bases). Trimming removed 7 bases from V and 7 bases from J, with 13 bases in between. Germline CDR1 MDHEN, CDR2 SYDVKM. This CDR3 has 13 residues. The CDR3 sequence: CASTAGMTEKLFF. In nucleotides, the CDR3 is TGTGCCAGCACGGCAGGGATGACTGAAAAACTGTTTTTT.

This chain's CDR3 is CSVRSWGRETQAHNEQFF. DNA of the CDR3: TGCAGCGTTCGATCGTGGGGGCGGGAGACCCAAGCCCACAATGAGCAGTTCTTC. The V and J genes are TRBV29-1 and TRBJ2-1, with D perhaps TRBD2 (7 bases). Per the germline V gene, CDR1 is SQVTM and CDR2 is ANQGSEA. V lost 5 bases, J lost 5 bases, and 28 bases lay in between. The CDR3 runs to 18 residues.

The chain's CDR3 is CASSPDGGLGTRNEQFF. As DNA, the CDR3 is TGTGCCAGCAGTCCTGACGGGGGACTCGGTACGAGGAATGAGCAGTTCTTC. The chain has TRBV27 and TRBJ2-1; the D gene is possibly TRBD2 (6 bases). CDR1 MNHEY and CDR2 SMNVEV come from the germline V gene (reference sequence). This CDR3 has 17 residues. V lost 5 bases to trimming and J lost 7 bases, with 24 bases between them.

This clone was observed a single time. V and J are TRBV30 and TRBJ2-5; TRBD2 is a possible D gene (5 bases). The DNA end is more similar to TRBJ2-7, so the J call may be wrong. Per germline, CDR1 GTSNPN and CDR2 SVGIG (reference sequence). The CDR3 runs 15 residues. CDR3 protein: CAWSVQSGKPYEQYF. The CDR3 nucleotides read TGTGCCTGGAGTGTACAGAGCGGTAAACCCTACGAGCAGTACTTC.

The chain combines TRBV4-1 with TRBJ2-7; D not certain. CDR3 length equals 14 residues. CDR1 is MGHRA, CDR2 YSYEKL, per germline. Trimming pared 0 bases from V and 5 bases from J, leaving 11 bases between. DNA of the CDR3: TGCGCCAGCAGCCAAGATAACCGAGATGACGAGCAGTACTTC. Its translation is CASSQDNRDDEQYF.

The V gene is TRBV27, the J gene TRBJ1-5, with 11 bases fitting TRBD1. Germline V CDR1 and CDR2: MNHEY, SMNVEV (reference sequence). CDR3 length: 21 residues. The J segment lost 5 bases and the V segment lost 8 bases, leaving 26 bases of the junction unmatched. As DNA, the CDR3 is TGTGCCAGCTGCCGTTCTCTACCGCCTCGGACAGGGGGCAGAGGTGATCAGCCCCAGCATTTT. Its protein product is CASCRSLPPRTGGRGDQPQHF.

This sequence joins TRBV13 and TRBJ2-2; the D is unclear. V was pared by 5 bases and J by 7 bases, with 14 bases between. Germline V gives CDR1 PRHDT, CDR2 FYEKMQ (reference sequence). CDR3 size: 14 residues. CDR3 sequence reads: CASSPRSIGGELFF. As DNA, the CDR3 is TGTGCCAGCAGCCCCAGGTCCATTGGCGGGGAGCTGTTTTTT.

In this sample, this clone turned up a few times. The chain's CDR3 is CASSDIAGITGELFF. The CDR3 DNA reads as TGTGCCAGCAGTGACATAGCGGGGATCACCGGGGAGCTGTTTTTT. The chain couples TRBV2 to TRBJ2-2; 8 bases are shared with TRBD2. This CDR3 is built from 15 residues. Germline trimming cut 3 bases from V and 4 bases from J; bases unmatched to any gene: 4. CDR1 and CDR2 (germline): SNHLY, FYNNEI.

This chain connects TRBV29-1 to TRBJ2-1, with a tentative D call TRBD1 (5 bases). V was trimmed by 7 bases and J by 0 bases, leaving 13 bases between them. Germline CDR1 SQVTM, CDR2 ANQGSEA. The CDR3 is 14 amino acids. This chain's CDR3 is CSAQGDSSYNEQFF. CDR3 DNA sequence: TGCAGCGCACAAGGCGACAGCTCCTACAATGAGCAGTTCTTC.

This clone was counted once. The chain joins TRBV28 to TRBJ2-7, with TRBD1 identical over 11 bases. This CDR3 has 15 residues. CDR1 and CDR2 from the germline V gene are MDHEN and SYDVKM. V dropped 7 bases and J dropped 7; count of bases not matched to a gene: 12. CDR3 region: CASINGQGALGEQYF. The CDR3, as DNA: TGTGCCAGCATTAACGGACAGGGGGCTTTAGGGGAGCAGTACTTC.

This clone was detected only a few times. The chain is built from TRBV28 and TRBJ1-2, with a weak D call TRBD1 (5 bases). V dropped 3 bases and J dropped 2 bases, with 7 bases sitting between them. This CDR3 region has 13 residues. The germline V gene encodes CDR1 MDHEN and CDR2 SYDVKM. The CDR3 reads CASSFRGNYGYTF. The DNA for the CDR3 is TGTGCCAGCAGTTTTCGGGGGAACTATGGCTACACCTTC.

The rearrangement links TRBV28 to TRBJ2-5, with TRBD1 matching over 9 bases. The V and J ends lost 9 bases and 5 bases, in that order; junction bases with no gene match: 13. From germline, CDR1 is MDHEN and CDR2 SYDVKM. The CDR3 extends over 15 amino acids. CDR3 in amino acids: CASTIPGQGWETQYF. CDR3 sequence (DNA): TGTGCCAGTACTATTCCGGGACAGGGATGGGAGACCCAGTACTTC.

The rearrangement joins TRBV30 to TRBJ2-3; D gene ambiguous. Germline-derived CDR1 and CDR2 are GTSNPN and SVGIG (reference sequence). This CDR3 is built from 13 residues. V dropped 5 bases and J dropped 1 base, with 10 bases sitting between them. The CDR3 nucleotides are TGTGCCTGGGACTCCGCCGGCACAGATACGCAGTATTTT. As protein: CAWDSAGTDTQYF.

This clone came up a few times. The rearrangement joins TRBV5-6 to TRBJ1-2; perhaps TRBD1 as D (6 bases). Germline V gives CDR1 SGHDT, CDR2 YYEEEE. V lost 1 base and J lost 5, with 12 bases in between. The CDR3 runs 14 residues. In DNA, the CDR3 is TGTGCCAGCAGCTTGCCGTACAGGGATTATGGCTACACCTTC. Residues: CASSLPYRDYGYTF.

This clone was picked up a small number of times. The CDR3 loop is CASTREGTQYF. CDR3 coding DNA: TGCGCCAGCACCAGGGAGGGTACGCAGTATTTT. The chain carries TRBV10-2 and TRBJ2-3, with 7 bases matching TRBD2. The germline gives CDR1 WSHSY, CDR2 SAAADI. The CDR3 contains 11 residues. The junction had 3 bases not matched to a gene; V was cut back by 7 bases and J by 8 bases.

The chain joins TRBV5-1 to TRBJ2-3; 14 bases line up with TRBD2. Losses at the gene ends were 4 bases for V and 3 bases for J; bases not matched to a gene: 4. This CDR3 spans 16 amino acids. Germline CDR1 reads SGHRS; CDR2 reads YFSETQ. The CDR3 spells CASSAGLAGVTDTQYF. The CDR3 nucleotides read TGCGCCAGCAGCGCGGGACTAGCGGGAGTGACAGATACGCAGTATTTT.

The J gene is TRBJ2-1, the V gene TRBV6-5, with 12 positions matching TRBD2. The CDR3 consists of 13 residues. J gave up 6 bases and V 7 bases, and 1 base lay outside the gene matches. Per germline, CDR1 MNHEY and CDR2 SVGAGI. CDR3 amino acids: CASTSGRANEQFF. Written as DNA, the CDR3 is TGTGCCAGCACTAGCGGGAGGGCCAATGAGCAGTTCTTC.

The rearrangement joins TRBV5-1 to TRBJ1-2, with 7 bases lining up with TRBD1. The germline gives CDR1 SGHRS, CDR2 YFSETQ. This CDR3 is built from 16 residues. V was clipped by 3 bases and J by 2 bases; unmatched bases: 10. The DNA of the CDR3 is TGCGCCAGCAGCTCCGACGCAGGGGGTGAGAACTATGGCTACACCTTC. Residues: CASSSDAGGENYGYTF. Based on the CDR3 plus reference TRBV5-1 and TRBJ1-2, the full variable domain is KAGVTQTPRYLIKTRGQQVTLSCSPISGHRSVSWYQQTPGQGLQFLFEYFSETQRNKGNFPGRFSGRQFSNSRSEMNVSTLELGDSALYLCASSSDAGGENYGYTFGSGTRLTVV.